This entry lists 3 T cell receptor beta chains sequenced from one sample in a study of neoadjuvant anti-PD-1 for oral cavity cancer. Sequencing used immunoSEQ multiplex PCR; TCRdb keeps in-frame clones, though not all of them. This sample yields tens of thousands of clones, of which around 40% are seen a single time; more than 15% belongs to the top ten. Specified time point: after neoadjuvant nivolumab, at surgical resection. Sequenced here: tumor tissue, sampled after nivolumab (anti-PD-1) treatment. These TCRs come from a person between 35 and 79 years old with oral cavity squamous cell carcinoma.

This clone was seen only a few times. The genes are TRBV27 and TRBJ2-7, with 11 bases aligning to TRBD2. V shed 4 bases, J shed 6 bases, and the junction held 8 bases outside the gene matches. Germline CDR1 and CDR2: MNHEY and SMNVEV (reference sequence). The CDR3 is made up of 15 amino acids. The CDR3 coding sequence is TGTGCCAGCAGTTACACTAGCGGGAGCATAGCCGAGCAGTACTTC. It codes for CASSYTSGSIAEQYF.

The CDR3 region is CASSKRGYEQYF. For the CDR3, the DNA is TGTGCCAGCAGCAAGAGGGGATACGAGCAGTACTTC. V usage is TRBV9 and J usage is TRBJ2-7; possibly TRBD1 or TRBD2 for D (5 bases each). The CDR3 length is 12 residues. V lost 4 bases to trimming and J lost 4 bases, with 9 bases between them. Germline CDR1 and CDR2: SGDLS and YYNGEE.

The rearrangement links TRBV27 to TRBJ2-6; D uncertain. Per the germline V gene, CDR1 is MNHEY and CDR2 is SMNVEV (reference sequence). V was pared by 4 bases and J by 0 bases, with 1 base between. This CDR3 is 13 amino acids long. The CDR3 region is CASSYSGANVLTF. In DNA, the CDR3 is TGTGCCAGCAGTTACTCTGGGGCCAACGTCCTGACTTTC.